The present entry profiles one T cell receptor (beta chain) with its context. Its antigen is not yet known. No qualities accompany the bases; no much larger clone lies one base away. The sample is drawn from a study of CD8+ T cells in alopecia areata listed by TCRdb under 2018. A note on the overall study: The study used high-throughput TCRbeta sequencing to examine T cell clonal expansion in alopecia areata, in both the C3H/HeJ mouse model and human patients. Scalp tissue and sorted CD4+ and CD8+ peripheral blood T cells from patchy and totalis/universalis alopecia areata patients and from healthy controls were covered by human TCRbeta sequencing. Clonality in the scalp was compared among normal scalp (n=4), patchy alopecia areata scalp (n=8), and alopecia totalis/universalis scalp (n=8). immunoSEQ multiplex PCR using 35 Vbeta forward primers and 13 Jbeta reverse primers was used to amplify TCRbeta CDR3 regions. RNA came from the PAXgene miRNA kit for fixed scalp, the miRNeasy kit for PBMCs, and the RNeasy kit for mouse skin. Points the paper makes about the study in general: Lesional scalp, especially in alopecia totalis/universalis, showed higher clonality and more expanded CD8+ clones than normal scalp, suggesting antigenic drive. Unlike mouse skin, where gammadelta T cells dominate, normal human skin contains resident alphabeta T cells that get sequenced too, which complicates analysis of the scalp TCR repertoire. Compared with mice, TCR sequences shared between patients were less clear, possibly partly because of HLA diversity across the patient population.

After removal of 1 base from V and 3 bases from J, the junction retains 6 bases not matched to a gene. CDR1 and CDR2, looked up from the germline V gene, are LGHNA and YNFKEQ. The CDR3 has 16 amino acids, counting the end cysteine and phenylalanine. CDR3 DNA is the only sequence kept; it has 48 bases, read in frame from the first base. Library preparation used the immunoSEQ multiplex PCR assay. To provide template for TCR sequencing, every sample had RNA extracted and reverse transcribed into cDNA. SuperScript III was used for first-strand cDNA synthesis, primed with a 2:1 mix of oligo-dT and random hexamers. A synthetic immune receptor repertoire was used to gauge amplification bias, and whatever bias remained was removed computationally. In the source study's methods: After raw reads were preprocessed to remove errors, the CDR3 was defined following IMGT conventions as running from the conserved cysteine to phenylalanine. Clonality was calculated as 1 minus Shannon entropy normalized by log2 of the number of productive unique TCRs. Whether each scalp clone was CD4 or CD8 was inferred by checking scalp TCRbeta sequences against the CD4 and CD8 repertoires from sorted blood. TCRdb obtained this table from immuneACCESS and retained in-frame rearrangements with V and J assigned. These tables miss some clones; where compared with another copy, unresolved V genes account for less than half of the shortfall, and the remainder is unexplained. Clone size and V and J calls were adopted from that table, with D and trimming inferred from the DNA. Across this sample there are 100,000 to 130,000 clones, with approximately 60% seen only once. The top ten hold 20% to 25% of the sample.

PBMCs were isolated by density centrifugation and stained for CD3, CD4 and CD8, after which CD4+ and CD8+ T cells were sorted on a FACSAria. Scalp biopsies and blood samples were obtained from unaffected controls. The chain joins TRBV4-2 to TRBJ2-7, with 10 middle bases fitting TRBD2. Material for sequencing was CD8+ T cells sorted from blood. The TCR sequence derives from a human donor in good health. CDR3 loop: CASSQGGLAGVYEQYF. The DNA reads TGTGCCAGCAGCCAAGGCGGGCTAGCGGGGGTCTACGAGCAGTACTTC.